These T cell receptor beta chains were read from a single sample in a study of blood T cell repertoires in COVID-19. The repertoire was sequenced with immunoSEQ multiplex PCR; TCRdb's copy has only in-frame clones and lacks some. The data contain 140,000 or so clones, about 90% of them seen just once; the ten biggest clones take up about 1.7%. The source material was peripheral blood. These receptor sequences come from a woman aged 45-60 years with acute or convalescent COVID-19. CDR3s leave out the opening cysteine and the closing phenylalanine or tryptophan. Each record gives: V gene, J gene, CDR3 protein.

TRBV7-8	TRBJ2-2	ASSRAVTSGITGELF
TRBV3-1/TRBV3-2	TRBJ1-5	ASSQGAGISNQPQH
TRBV5-6	TRBJ1-1	ASSLVAGPNTEAF
TRBV6-4	TRBJ1-6	ASSRAGTPLH
TRBV27	TRBJ1-6	ASGLDRINSPLH
TRBV6-5	TRBJ2-1	ASSLEGASSYNEQF
TRBV18	TRBJ1-1	ASSPSSVAVTEAF
TRBV7-3	TRBJ2-2	ASSLIGAGWRELF
TRBV7-6	TRBJ1-5	ASSPDRNQPQH
TRBV13	TRBJ2-6	ASATGISGANVLT
TRBV6-5	TRBJ1-1	ASSYSSRVNTEAF
TRBV6-5	TRBJ2-3	ASIRDGGAMRKY
TRBV10-1	TRBJ2-1	ASSELRYNEQF
TRBV28	TRBJ2-7	ASSPGGVSYEQY
TRBV9	TRBJ1-6	ASSGQYNSPLH
TRBV30	TRBJ1-3	AWSFYSGNTIY
TRBV19	TRBJ2-1	ASSMVGTYNEQF
TRBV18	TRBJ1-1	ASSPPLSRKGGVSNTEAF
TRBV29-1	TRBJ1-1	SVETGGARTEAF